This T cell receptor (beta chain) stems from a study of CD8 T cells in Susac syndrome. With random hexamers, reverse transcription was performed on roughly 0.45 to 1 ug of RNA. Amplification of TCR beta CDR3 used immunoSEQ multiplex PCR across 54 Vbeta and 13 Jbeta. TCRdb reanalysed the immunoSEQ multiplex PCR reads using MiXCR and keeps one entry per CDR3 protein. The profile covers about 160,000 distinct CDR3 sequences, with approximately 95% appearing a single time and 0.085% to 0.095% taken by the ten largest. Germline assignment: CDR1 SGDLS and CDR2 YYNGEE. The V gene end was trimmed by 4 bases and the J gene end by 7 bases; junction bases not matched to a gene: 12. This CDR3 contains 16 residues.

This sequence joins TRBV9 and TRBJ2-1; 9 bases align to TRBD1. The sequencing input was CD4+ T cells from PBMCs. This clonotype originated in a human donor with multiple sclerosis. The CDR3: CASSPPGQGFWNEQFF. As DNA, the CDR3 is TGTGCCAGCAGCCCGCCGGGACAGGGCTTTTGGAATGAGCAGTTCTTC.